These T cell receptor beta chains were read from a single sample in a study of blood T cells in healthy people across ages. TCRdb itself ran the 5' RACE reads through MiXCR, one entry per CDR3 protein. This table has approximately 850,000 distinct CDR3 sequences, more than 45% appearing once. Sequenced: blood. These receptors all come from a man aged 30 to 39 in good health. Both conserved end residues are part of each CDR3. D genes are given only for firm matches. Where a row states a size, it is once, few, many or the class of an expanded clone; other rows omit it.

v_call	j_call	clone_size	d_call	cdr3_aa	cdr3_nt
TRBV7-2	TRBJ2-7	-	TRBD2	CASSRLSGRAEQYF	TGTGCCAGCAGCCGCCTTAGCGGGAGGGCCGAGCAGTACTTC
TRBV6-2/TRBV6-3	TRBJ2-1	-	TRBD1	CASSKRQGGNLYNEQFF	TGTGCCAGCAGTAAACGACAGGGTGGTAACTTATACAATGAGCAGTTCTTC
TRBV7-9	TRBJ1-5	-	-	CASSQIYSNQPQHF	TGTGCCAGCAGCCAAATCTATAGCAATCAGCCCCAGCATTTT
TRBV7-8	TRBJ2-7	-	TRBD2	CASSFSPLLAGEKYEQYF	TGTGCCAGCAGCTTCTCGCCCCTCCTAGCGGGAGAGAAGTACGAGCAGTACTTC
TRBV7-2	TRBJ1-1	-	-	CASSRPTNTEAFF	TGTGCCAGCAGCCGCCCAACTAACACTGAAGCTTTCTTT
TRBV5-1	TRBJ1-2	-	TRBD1	CASSLQTGSGSNYGYTF	TGCGCCAGCAGCTTACAGACAGGGAGTGGCTCTAACTATGGCTACACCTTC
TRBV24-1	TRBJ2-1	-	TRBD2	CATSDHPSSGSSDEQFF	TGTGCCACCAGTGACCACCCCTCTAGCGGGAGTAGCGATGAGCAGTTCTTC
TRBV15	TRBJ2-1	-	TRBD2	CATSSTLAGVPYNEQFF	TGTGCCACCAGCAGCACACTAGCGGGGGTCCCCTACAATGAGCAGTTCTTC
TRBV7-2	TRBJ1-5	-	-	CASSSPQEPQHF	TGTGCCAGCAGCTCCCCACAGGAGCCCCAGCATTTT
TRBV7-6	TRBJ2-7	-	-	CASSLGSGLTYEQYF	TGTGCCAGCAGCTTAGGGTCAGGGCTGACTTACGAGCAGTACTTC
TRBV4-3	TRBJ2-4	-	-	CASSQDSKGSGEQYF	TGCGCCAGCAGCCAAGATTCTAAAGGGTCGGGGGAGCAGTACTTC
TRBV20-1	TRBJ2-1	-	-	CSATFLKGVPNEQFF	TGCAGTGCTACCTTCTTGAAGGGAGTGCCGAATGAGCAGTTCTTC
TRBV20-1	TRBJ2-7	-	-	CSARDRGNEQYF	TGCAGTGCTAGAGACAGGGGAAACGAGCAGTACTTC
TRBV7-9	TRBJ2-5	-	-	CASSKTRDGFGGTQYF	TGTGCCAGCAGCAAAACCCGCGACGGATTCGGTGGGACCCAGTACTTC
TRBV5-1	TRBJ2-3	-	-	CASTARPSDTQYF	TGCGCCAGCACAGCCCGACCTTCCGATACGCAGTATTTT
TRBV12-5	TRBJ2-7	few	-	CASGSYYDEQYF	TGTGCTAGTGGTTCATACTATGACGAGCAGTACTTC
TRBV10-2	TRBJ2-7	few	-	CASSGNSDYEQYF	TGCGCCAGCAGTGGTAATAGCGACTACGAGCAGTACTTC
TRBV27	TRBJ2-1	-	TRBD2	CASRTAGEGYNEQFF	TGTGCCAGCCGAACGGCGGGAGAGGGTTACAATGAGCAGTTCTTC
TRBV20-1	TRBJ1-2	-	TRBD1	CSAQIGGTYGYTF	TGCAGTGCTCAGATAGGGGGCACTTATGGCTACACCTTC
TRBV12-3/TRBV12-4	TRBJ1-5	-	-	CASGNRGQPQHF	TGTGCCAGTGGTAATAGGGGGCAGCCCCAGCATTTT
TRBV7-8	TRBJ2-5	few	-	CASSPYTSVGGETQYF	TGTGCCAGCAGCCCCTACACGAGCGTGGGTGGAGAGACCCAGTACTTC
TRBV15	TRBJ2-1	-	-	CATSRAGMVVWDEQFF	TGTGCCACCAGCAGAGCCGGGATGGTCGTGTGGGATGAGCAGTTCTTC
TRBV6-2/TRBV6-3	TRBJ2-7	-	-	CASSYDGSSYEQYF	TGTGCCAGCAGTTACGATGGCAGCTCCTACGAGCAGTACTTC
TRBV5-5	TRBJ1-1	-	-	CASSNPPGGMGTEAFF	TGTGCCAGCAGCAACCCCCCGGGGGGCATGGGCACTGAAGCTTTCTTT
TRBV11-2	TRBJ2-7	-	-	CASRDSIFSYEQYF	TGTGCCAGCAGGGACAGCATCTTTTCCTACGAGCAGTACTTC
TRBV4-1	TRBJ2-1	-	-	CASSQVRGAIQFF	TGCGCCAGCAGCCAAGTAAGGGGCGCCATTCAGTTCTTC
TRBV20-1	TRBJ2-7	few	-	CSARAERPGANEQYF	TGCAGTGCTAGAGCGGAACGGCCCGGAGCAAACGAGCAGTACTTC
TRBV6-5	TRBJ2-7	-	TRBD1	CASTRDSDSYEQYF	TGTGCCAGCACCCGGGACAGTGACTCCTACGAGCAGTACTTC
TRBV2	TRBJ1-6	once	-	CASSEVARVNNSPLHF	TGTGCCAGCAGTGAGGTCGCCAGGGTAAATAATTCACCCCTCCACTTT
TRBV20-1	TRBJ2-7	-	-	CSETGRQSNEQYF	TGCAGTGAGACGGGGCGTCAGTCGAACGAGCAGTACTTC
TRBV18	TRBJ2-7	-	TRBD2	CASGTGGGSYEQYF	TGTGCCAGCGGGACTGGCGGGGGATCCTACGAGCAGTACTTC
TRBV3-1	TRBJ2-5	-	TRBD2	CASSQYPSGSGGTQYF	TGTGCCAGCAGCCAATATCCTAGCGGGAGCGGTGGGACCCAGTACTTC
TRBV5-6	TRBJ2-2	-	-	CASSFQMAGYTGELFF	TGTGCCAGCAGCTTTCAGATGGCAGGATACACCGGGGAGCTGTTTTTT
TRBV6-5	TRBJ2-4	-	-	CASSTPVTKNIQYF	TGTGCCAGCAGTACCCCTGTGACAAAAAACATTCAGTACTTC
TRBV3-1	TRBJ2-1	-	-	CASSQEYYDEQFF	TGTGCCAGCAGCCAAGAGTATTACGATGAGCAGTTCTTC
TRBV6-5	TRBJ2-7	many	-	CASSRQGGSYEQYF	TGTGCCAGCAGTAGGCAGGGGGGGAGCTACGAGCAGTACTTC
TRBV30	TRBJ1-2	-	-	CAWTLNTPNGYTF	TGTGCCTGGACCCTCAACACACCAAATGGCTACACCTTC
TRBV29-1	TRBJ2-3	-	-	CSVSTMSPTDTQYF	TGCAGCGTTTCCACCATGAGCCCCACAGATACGCAGTATTTT
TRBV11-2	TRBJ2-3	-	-	CASSPSPGVADTQYF	TGTGCCAGCAGCCCCTCCCCCGGGGTGGCAGATACGCAGTATTTT